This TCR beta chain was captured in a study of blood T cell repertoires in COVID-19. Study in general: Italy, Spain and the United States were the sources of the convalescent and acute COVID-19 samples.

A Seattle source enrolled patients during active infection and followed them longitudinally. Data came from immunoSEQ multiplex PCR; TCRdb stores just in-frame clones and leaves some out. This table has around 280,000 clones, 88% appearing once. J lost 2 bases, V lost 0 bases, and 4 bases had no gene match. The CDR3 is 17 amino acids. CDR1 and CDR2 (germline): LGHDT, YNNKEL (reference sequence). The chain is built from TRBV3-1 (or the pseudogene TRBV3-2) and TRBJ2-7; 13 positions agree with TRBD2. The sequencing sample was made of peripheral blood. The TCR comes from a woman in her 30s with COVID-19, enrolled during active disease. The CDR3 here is CASSQDRGLAGPYEQYF. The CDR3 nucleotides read TGTGCCAGCAGCCAAGATCGGGGACTAGCGGGACCCTACGAGCAGTACTTC.